The 28 T cell receptor beta chains listed next were all sequenced from one sample in a study of T cell changes during pregnancy in multiple sclerosis. Assay used: immunoSEQ multiplex PCR; TCRdb lists only in-frame clones, some missing. The sample shows fewer than 45,000 clones, roughly 87% of them seen only once. This sample comprised CD4+ T cells from peripheral blood mononuclear cells, obtained in the first trimester of pregnancy. Receptors were obtained from a female donor with multiple sclerosis, enrolled in a pregnancy study.

This sequence joins TRBV7-2 and TRBJ2-7, with D perhaps TRBD1 (5 bases). There are 15 residues in the CDR3. Trimming pared 3 bases from V and 0 bases from J, leaving 12 bases between. Germline-derived CDR1 and CDR2 are SGHTA and FQGNSA. CDR3 nucleotides: TGTGCCAGCAGCTTTTCTCCGCAGGGCTCCTACGAGCAGTACTTC. Its protein product is CASSFSPQGSYEQYF. The full variable domain, completed using reference TRBV7-2 and TRBJ2-7, is GAGVSQSPSNKVTEKGKDVELRCDPISGHTALYWYRQSLGQGLEFLIYFQGNSAPDKSGLPSDRFSAERTGGSVSTLTIQRTQQEDSAVYLCASSFSPQGSYEQYFGPGTRLTVT.

This chain joins TRBV5-1 and TRBJ2-3, with TRBD2 identical over 12 bases. The CDR3 length is 15 residues. J was trimmed by 6 bases and V by 5 bases; bases with no gene match: 7. The germline CDR1 and CDR2 sequences are SGHRS and YFSETQ. The CDR3 DNA sequence: TGCGCCAGCAGGGACGGACTAGCGGGATTGGATACGCAGTATTTT. Its protein is CASRDGLAGLDTQYF.

The table lists this clone with a few counts. The sample contains more than one DNA sequence encoding this CDR3. The J gene is TRBJ2-3, the V gene TRBV6-5; D unresolved. Trimming removed 5 bases from V and 4 bases from J, with 7 bases in between. Germline V gives CDR1 MNHEY, CDR2 SVGAGI. The CDR3 totals 12 residues. CDR3 loop: CASSPNSDTQYF. The CDR3 region has the DNA TGTGCCAGCAGTCCGAACTCAGATACGCAGTATTTT.

The chain recombines TRBV25-1 with TRBJ1-2; 7 nucleotides agree with TRBD1. The CDR3 totals 14 residues. V shed 4 bases and J 2 bases; nucleotides not matched to a gene: 4. CDR1 and CDR2 from the germline V gene are MGHDK and SYGVNS. The CDR3 region is CASSGLGGNYGYTF. Here the CDR3 DNA reads TGTGCCAGCAGTGGCCTAGGGGGCAACTATGGCTACACCTTC.

This clone has more than one count but fewer than ten. The chain uses TRBV19 and TRBJ2-7; 7 bases fit TRBD1. Germline V lookup: CDR1 LNHDA, CDR2 SQIVND (reference sequence). V shed 6 bases and J 4 bases; nucleotides not matched to a gene: 3. The CDR3 is 12 residues long. Written as DNA, the CDR3 is TGTGCCAGTAGCCTACAGGGGTACGAGCAGTACTTC. Its translation is CASSLQGYEQYF.

The genes are TRBV4-1 and TRBJ2-5, with 13 bases aligning to TRBD2. The CDR3 has 19 amino acids. The V segment lost 0 bases and the J segment 5 bases; nucleotides outside the gene matches: 12. Germline assignment: CDR1 MGHRA and CDR2 YSYEKL. The CDR3 spells CASSQEGGTSGIGKETQYF. CDR3 DNA sequence: TGCGCCAGCAGCCAAGAGGGCGGGACTAGCGGGATAGGGAAGGAGACCCAGTACTTC.

The chain is built from TRBV2 and TRBJ2-1, with TRBD2 identical over 11 bases. This CDR3 contains 16 residues. Germline V CDR1 and CDR2: SNHLY, FYNNEI. The V gene end was trimmed by 6 bases and the J gene end by 9 bases; junction bases not matched to a gene: 13. For the CDR3, the DNA is TGTGCCAGCAGGACTAGCGGGATGTTGGTCCACAGTGAGCAGTTCTTC. This sequence encodes CASRTSGMLVHSEQFF.

The genes are TRBV19 and TRBJ1-5; D is possibly TRBD1 (5 bases). Trimming removed 8 bases from V and 6 bases from J, with 8 bases in between. The CDR3 loop spans 11 amino acids. Germline V gene data show CDR1 as LNHDA and CDR2 as SQIVND (reference sequence). This CDR3 reads CASGGGQPQHF. The DNA of the CDR3 is TGTGCCAGTGGGGGGGGTCAGCCCCAGCATTTT.

The chain is built from TRBV5-1 and TRBJ1-1; TRBD1 might be the D (5 bases). Germline V CDR1 and CDR2: SGHRS, YFSETQ. V shed 0 bases and J shed 0 bases, with 15 bases lying between them. The CDR3 spans 17 residues. CDR3 sequence reads: CASSLVVQGNMNTEAFF. For the CDR3, the DNA is TGCGCCAGCAGCTTGGTGGTCCAGGGTAACATGAACACTGAAGCTTTCTTT.

This chain joins TRBV6-6 and TRBJ2-1; no reliable D call. Germline lookup yields CDR1 MNHNY and CDR2 SVGAGI (reference sequence). V was cut by 6 bases and J by 8 bases, with 8 bases left in between. The CDR3 contains 11 residues. CDR3 loop: CASSLTYEQFF. CDR3 in DNA: TGTGCCAGCAGCCTCACTTATGAGCAGTTCTTC.

V gene TRBV6-5 combines with J gene TRBJ1-2; perhaps TRBD1 as D (5 bases). Germline loops: CDR1 MNHEY, CDR2 SVGAGI. The V gene lost 8 bases and the J gene lost 4 bases, with 23 bases spanning the gap. The CDR3 spans 16 residues. The CDR3 region has the DNA TGTGCCAGCCGTTTAGCAGGGCCCGACCTTTCCTATGGCTACACCTTC. It encodes CASRLAGPDLSYGYTF.

The V call is TRBV7-2, the J call TRBJ1-4; possibly TRBD1 for D (6 bases). Germline CDR1 is SGHTA and CDR2 is FQGNSA. The CDR3 contains 13 residues. The V and J ends lost 0 bases and 14 bases respectively, with 13 bases between them. The chain's CDR3 is CASSLAGAGQLFF. The CDR3 coding sequence is TGTGCCAGCAGCTTAGCTGGGGCCGGACAGCTGTTTTTT.

The chain is built from TRBV7-8 and TRBJ2-1, with D hard to call. Germline lookup yields CDR1 SGHVS and CDR2 FQNEAQ. This CDR3 is built from 14 residues. V was pared by 0 bases and J by 7 bases, with 10 bases between. In DNA, the CDR3 is TGTGCCAGCAGCTTAGCGGAGTTACTAAATGAGCAGTTCTTC. Translation: CASSLAELLNEQFF.

This clone appeared once. The chain combines TRBV7-2 with TRBJ2-3, with D possibly matching TRBD1 (6 bases). Germline CDR1 SGHTA, CDR2 FQGNSA. The CDR3 has 12 amino acids. Trimming shortened V by 3 bases and J by 7 bases, and 8 bases separated the two germline ends. The CDR3 region is CASSFQGNTQYF. The CDR3, as DNA: TGTGCCAGCAGCTTCCAGGGGAATACGCAGTATTTT.

CDR3 DNA: TGTGCCAGCAGCTTACCACCGGGCGGGGTTACTGAAGCTTTCTTT. Residues: CASSLPPGGVTEAFF. This chain joins TRBV7-2 and TRBJ1-1; D unclear. This CDR3 is built from 15 residues. Looked up from germline, CDR1 is SGHTA and CDR2 is FQGNSA. The ends were cut back, 2 bases at V and 5 bases at J, with 15 bases in the middle. Full variable domain (missing parts from reference TRBV7-2 and TRBJ1-1): GAGVSQSPSNKVTEKGKDVELRCDPISGHTALYWYRQSLGQGLEFLIYFQGNSAPDKSGLPSDRFSAERTGGSVSTLTIQRTQQEDSAVYLCASSLPPGGVTEAFFGQGTRLTVV.

The count of this clone is one. The CDR3, as DNA: TGTGCCAGCTCACCACCGAGTCAGGGGAACACCGGGGAGCTGTTTTTT. Amino acids: CASSPPSQGNTGELFF. This chain joins TRBV18 and TRBJ2-2, with a tentative D call TRBD1 (5 bases). The germline V gene encodes CDR1 KGHSH and CDR2 LQKENI. The CDR3 has 16 residues. The germline V and J ends were trimmed by 0 bases and 1 base, with 9 bases remaining between them.

The CDR3 region is CASSEGTGFYEQYF. In DNA, the CDR3 is TGTGCCAGCAGTGAAGGGACAGGATTCTACGAGCAGTACTTC. The rearrangement links TRBV2 to TRBJ2-7; 7 bases fit TRBD1. The J segment lost 3 bases and the V segment lost 1 base, leaving 3 bases of the junction unmatched. Germline loops: CDR1 SNHLY, CDR2 FYNNEI. This CDR3 spans 14 amino acids.

The chain couples TRBV19 to TRBJ1-2; the D is unclear. The germline V gene encodes CDR1 LNHDA and CDR2 SQIVND (reference sequence). The length of the CDR3 is 14 residues. V shed 3 bases and J shed 4 bases, with 12 bases lying between them. This chain's CDR3 is CASSMEGIGYGYTF. The CDR3 DNA sequence: TGTGCCAGTAGTATGGAGGGAATCGGCTATGGCTACACCTTC.

The count of this clone is one. The CDR3 DNA is TGTGCCAGCAGCCCCGTTAGGAGCACAGGGGGCTCTGGAAACACCATATATTTT. Its protein product is CASSPVRSTGGSGNTIYF. The chain uses TRBV7-6 and TRBJ1-3; 8 bases align to TRBD1. Germline CDR1 reads SGHVS; CDR2 reads FNYEAQ. Unmatched junction bases numbered 12, after V lost 5 bases and J lost 0 bases. CDR3 size: 18 residues.

The chain links TRBV27 to TRBJ1-5; 7 positions agree with TRBD1. CDR1 is MNHEY and CDR2 is SMNVEV in the germline V gene (reference sequence). The junction had 3 bases not matched to a gene; V was cut back by 2 bases and J by 2 bases. The CDR3 consists of 15 residues. As DNA, the CDR3 is TGTGCCAGCAGTTTAGTTGGGACAGGCAATCAGCCCCAGCATTTT. It codes for CASSLVGTGNQPQHF.

The chain employs TRBV5-1 and TRBJ2-5; no reliable D call. Per the germline V gene, CDR1 is SGHRS and CDR2 is YFSETQ. The V end lost 4 bases, the J end lost 4 bases, and 8 bases lay between the germline ends. The CDR3 extends over 12 amino acids. CDR3 protein: CASSQTRETQYF. In nucleotides, the CDR3 is TGCGCCAGCAGCCAGACAAGAGAGACCCAGTACTTC.

The rearrangement joins TRBV29-1 to TRBJ1-2; D is unresolved. This CDR3 contains 16 residues. Germline CDR1 SQVTM, CDR2 ANQGSEA. Trimming took off 2 bases at V and 5 bases at J, with 21 bases between the two ends. The CDR3 DNA sequence: TGCAGCGTTGAACCGGGGTTCGGCCATAAGGAATATGGCTACACCTTC. Protein: CSVEPGFGHKEYGYTF.

The V and J genes are TRBV5-6 and TRBJ2-3; D is undetermined. This CDR3 is 16 amino acids long. The V end was cut by 0 bases, the J end by 2 bases, with 13 bases between. Germline loops: CDR1 SGHDT, CDR2 YYEEEE. Written as DNA, the CDR3 is TGTGCCAGCAGCTTGGTTGCCCCCTCAGTCACAGATACGCAGTATTTT. It specifies CASSLVAPSVTDTQYF. The variable domain in full, completed from reference TRBV5-6 and TRBJ2-3, reads DAGVTQSPTHLIKTRGQQVTLRCSPKSGHDTVSWYQQALGQGPQFIFQYYEEEERQRGNFPDRFSGHQFPNYSSELNVNALLLGDSALYLCASSLVAPSVTDTQYFGPGTRLTVL.

The chain is built from TRBV7-2 and TRBJ2-5, with D possibly being TRBD2 (6 bases). There are 14 residues in the CDR3. The V and J ends lost 6 bases and 3 bases respectively, with 14 bases between them. CDR1 is SGHTA and CDR2 is FQGNSA in the germline V gene. The CDR3, as DNA: TGTGCCAGCAGGGTAAACGGAGGGAAAGAGACCCAGTACTTC. It specifies CASRVNGGKETQYF.

CDR3 in DNA: TGTGCCAGCAGCTTGGGGGGTAGGGGCGGCAATCAGCCCCAGCATTTT. Its protein is CASSLGGRGGNQPQHF. V usage is TRBV11-2 and J usage is TRBJ1-5, with D possibly matching TRBD1 (5 bases). CDR1 SGHAT and CDR2 FQNNGV come from the germline V gene. Trimming removed 3 bases from V and 2 bases from J, with 14 bases in between. This CDR3 is 16 amino acids long.

The rearrangement uses TRBV7-8 and TRBJ1-2; the D is unclear. This CDR3 has 13 residues. V was pared by 3 bases and J by 4 bases, with 9 bases between. Germline lookup yields CDR1 SGHVS and CDR2 FQNEAQ. CDR3 sequence reads: CASSFHSTYGYTF. The DNA for the CDR3 is TGTGCCAGCAGCTTCCACAGCACCTATGGCTACACCTTC.

The chain uses TRBV6-1 and TRBJ1-6; D is unclear. This CDR3 has 14 amino acids. The germline V and J ends were trimmed by 2 bases and 8 bases, with 10 bases remaining between them. The germline CDR1 and CDR2 sequences are MNHNS and SASEGT. CDR3 DNA: TGTGCCAGCAGTGAACGGGTTTTTGATTCACCCCTCCACTTT. It codes for CASSERVFDSPLHF.

The chain uses TRBV19 and TRBJ2-7, with 10 bases identical to TRBD2. The CDR3 has 16 residues. V lost 6 bases, J lost 6 bases, and 14 bases stayed unmatched. CDR1 is LNHDA and CDR2 is SQIVND in the germline V gene (reference sequence). CDR3 loop: CASSSSPTSGTSEQYF. The CDR3 region has the DNA TGTGCCAGTAGCTCCAGTCCAACTAGCGGGACCTCCGAGCAGTACTTC.